This T cell receptor beta chain was documented in a study of cytomegalovirus exposure and HLA in healthy donors. Findings and caveats of the study: A few CMV-associated chains proved CMV antigen-specific in vitro. Excluded: some indistinguishable V segments such as TRBV6-2 and TRBV6-3.

PCR involved 60 Vbeta and 13 Jbeta primers. Profiled with immunoSEQ multiplex PCR; TCRdb holds only in-frame clones, not every one. The data hold about 270,000 clones, with roughly two thirds observed a single time. A remark on this clone: Its antigen remains unidentified.

The V and J ends lost 8 bases and 2 bases respectively, with 19 bases between them. The CDR3 is 15 amino acids. Per the germline V gene, CDR1 is SGHAT and CDR2 is FQNNGV. The TCR was taken from a female donor in good health and CMV-seronegative. Sequencing input: PBMCs. The chain uses TRBV11-2 and TRBJ2-7; tentative D call: TRBD2 (6 bases). The CDR3 loop is CASGRLRDFAYEQYF. CDR3 DNA sequence: TGTGCCAGCGGCCGCCTCCGGGACTTTGCCTACGAGCAGTACTTC.